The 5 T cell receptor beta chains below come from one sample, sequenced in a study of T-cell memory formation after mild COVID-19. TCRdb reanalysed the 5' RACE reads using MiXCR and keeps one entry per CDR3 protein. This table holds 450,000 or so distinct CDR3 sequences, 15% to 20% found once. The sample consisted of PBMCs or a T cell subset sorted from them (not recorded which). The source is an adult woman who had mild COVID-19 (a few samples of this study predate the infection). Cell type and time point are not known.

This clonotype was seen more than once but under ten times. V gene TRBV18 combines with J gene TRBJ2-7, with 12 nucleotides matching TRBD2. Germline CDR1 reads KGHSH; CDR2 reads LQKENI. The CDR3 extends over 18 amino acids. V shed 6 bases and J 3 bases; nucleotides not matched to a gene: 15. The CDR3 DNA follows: TGTGCCAGCTCGGAGGGACTAGCGGGTCCCATGGGGTACTACGAGCAGTACTTC. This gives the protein CASSEGLAGPMGYYEQYF.

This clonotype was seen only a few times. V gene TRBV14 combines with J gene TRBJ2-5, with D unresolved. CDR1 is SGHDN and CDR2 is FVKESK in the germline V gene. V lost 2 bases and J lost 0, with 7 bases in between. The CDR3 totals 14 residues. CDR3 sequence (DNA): TGTGCCAGCAGCCAACCCGATCACCAAGAGACCCAGTACTTC. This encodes CASSQPDHQETQYF.

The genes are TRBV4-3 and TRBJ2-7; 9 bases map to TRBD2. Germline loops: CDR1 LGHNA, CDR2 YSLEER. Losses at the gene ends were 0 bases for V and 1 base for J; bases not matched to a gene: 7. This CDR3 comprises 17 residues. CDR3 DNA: TGCGCCAGCAGCCAAGATAGCGGGAGACTTCGGTCCTACGAGCAGTACTTC. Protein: CASSQDSGRLRSYEQYF.

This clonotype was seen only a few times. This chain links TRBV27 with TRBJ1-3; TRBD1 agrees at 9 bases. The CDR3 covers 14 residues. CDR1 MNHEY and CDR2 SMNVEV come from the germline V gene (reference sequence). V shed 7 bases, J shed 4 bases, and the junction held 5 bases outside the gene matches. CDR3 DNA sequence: TGTGCCAGCAAGCCCGGGACAGGGGGAAACACCATATATTTT. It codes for CASKPGTGGNTIYF.

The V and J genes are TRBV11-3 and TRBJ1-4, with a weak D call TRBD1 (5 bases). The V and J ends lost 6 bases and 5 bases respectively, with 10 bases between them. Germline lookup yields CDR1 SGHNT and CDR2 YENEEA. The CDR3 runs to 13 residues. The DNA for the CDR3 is TGTGCCAGCAGTTGGGACGGGAATGAAAAACTGTTTTTT. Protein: CASSWDGNEKLFF.